This T cell receptor (beta chain) was sequenced in a study of T cells after yellow fever vaccination. This clonotype was seen repeatedly, ten times or more. Its specificity is unknown. Whole-study results and caveats: A small share of clonotypes appeared in both CD4 and CD8 compartments.

The CDR3 contains 13 residues. V shed 3 bases, J shed 9 bases, and the junction held 5 bases outside the gene matches. The V gene's germline CDR1 is GTSNPN and CDR2 SVGIG (reference sequence). A universal primer site and UMIs were added as TCR cDNA was made by 5'RACE template switching. TCRdb ran MiXCR on the 5' RACE reads and lists one entry per CDR3 protein. The sample holds 200,000 to 300,000 distinct CDR3 sequences, around 6.7% seen once. The starting material was CD4+ T cells sorted from PBMCs, obtained on the day of the yellow fever booster vaccination. The gene calls are TRBV30 and TRBJ1-6; 7 bases align to TRBD1. This TCR was sampled from a man aged 25 to 45 who received the YFV17D yellow fever vaccine. CDR3 protein: CAWRGQTGSPLHF. CDR3 nucleotides: TGTGCCTGGAGGGGACAGACGGGTTCACCCCTCCACTTT.